This T cell receptor beta chain was captured by sequencing in a study of blood T cell repertoires in COVID-19 (dated by TCRdb to the early 2020s). With regard to the full study: Samples from collaborators originated in the United States, Italy and Spain and spanned both the acute and convalescent phases of COVID-19. The material from the prospective study consisted of cDNA or gDNA derived from T cells, B-cell-depleted T cells, or PBMCs. Deeply sampled blood TCRbeta repertoires from subjects exposed to, actively infected with, or recovered from COVID-19 were included in the dataset. A freely available public database, intended as a resource for researchers studying the immune response to SARS-CoV-2, is where the repertoires were released. Samples were obtained from the ongoing ImmuneRACE study (first 160 participants) and from about 1,300 subjects provided by 6 global collaborators. A de-identified subject ID, COVID-19 status, age in years and sex were almost always included in the sample metadata. HLA class I and class II types, where available, came from metadata supplied by the sample provider rather than from assay-based typing. The paper as a whole reports these results and caveats: The quantity of clinical and demographic metadata differed by source and by participant and was supplied without curation.

TCRbeta CDR3 regions were amplified from genomic DNA by means of the immunoSEQ Assay, a bias-controlled multiplex PCR. On the authors' methods: Within the assay, amplification of reference gene primers was used to estimate how many nucleated cells each sample contained. To quantify the absolute abundance of each unique TCRbeta CDR3 rearrangement, sequence reads were collapsed and filtered. For each sample, productive Simpson clonality was calculated as the square root of Simpson's diversity index over productive rearrangements. Drawn from immuneACCESS, this table holds only the in-frame rearrangements with V and J called that TCRdb kept. Clones are partly lost; checked studies trace under half to an unresolved V gene and leave the rest unexplained. V and J calls and clone size are those listed in that table; D and trimming were worked out from the DNA. This sample has about 17,000 clones in its table, and 80% to 90% of those were observed once. The top ten hold around an eighth of the sample.

The collaborating institutions used their own protocols to collect whole blood in K2EDTA tubes. For TCRbeta analysis, collaborators shipped samples as frozen whole blood, isolated PBMCs, or DNA extracted from either of those sample types. To note about this clone: The antigen it recognizes is unknown. Base quality data are lacking; no much larger clone is found one base away.

V is cut by 5 bases and J by 5 bases, and the space between the germline ends is 9 bases. Via the germline V gene (reference sequence), CDR1 is MNHEY and CDR2 SMNVEV. Measured from the cysteine to the phenylalanine, the CDR3 is 12 residues long. Only the CDR3 part of the read is kept: 36 bases, read in frame from the first base. This receptor chain uses TRBV27 and TRBJ1-2; TRBD1 is possibly the D segment (5 matching bases). This sequence originates from a man between 60 and 75 years old with active COVID-19. Sequencing was performed on peripheral blood. The CDR3 region has the sequence CASSADRYGYTF. The nucleotide sequence is TGTGCCAGCAGTGCAGACAGATATGGCTACACCTTC.